This entry features one TCR beta chain sequence. Antigen: not known. The data were obtained in a study of beta chain features in type 1 diabetes. General study points: The analysis here could not establish whether HLA type shapes TCRB rearrangement. In cDNA sequencing, cells with high TCR expression could be over-represented. All four CD4+ subsets of Type 1 diabetes patients contained TCRB CDR3s that were moderately but significantly shorter.

CDR3 length: 16 residues. V lost 4 bases to trimming and J lost 0 bases; unmatched junction nucleotides: 8. In germline, CDR1 is SGHTS, CDR2 YDEGEE. Cell sorting via CD45RO/CCR7/CD25/CD127/CD95/CD27 was performed to obtain CD4+ naive, central memory, regulatory and stem cell-like memory cells. Expressed TCRB transcripts were sequenced because the isolated RNA had all been reverse transcribed beforehand. TCRdb's copy holds only in-frame clones and misses some; the assay was immunoSEQ multiplex PCR. The table includes about 650,000 clones, around an eighth detected once. Sequenced sample: naive CD4+ T cells from blood. This chain connects TRBV5-8 to TRBJ2-3; TRBD2 agrees at 7 bases. The receptor was isolated from a man aged 25-40 years with type 1 diabetes. CDR3: CASSRSGTSSTDTQYF. The DNA of the CDR3 is TGTGCCAGCAGCCGGAGCGGGACCTCTAGCACAGATACGCAGTATTTT.